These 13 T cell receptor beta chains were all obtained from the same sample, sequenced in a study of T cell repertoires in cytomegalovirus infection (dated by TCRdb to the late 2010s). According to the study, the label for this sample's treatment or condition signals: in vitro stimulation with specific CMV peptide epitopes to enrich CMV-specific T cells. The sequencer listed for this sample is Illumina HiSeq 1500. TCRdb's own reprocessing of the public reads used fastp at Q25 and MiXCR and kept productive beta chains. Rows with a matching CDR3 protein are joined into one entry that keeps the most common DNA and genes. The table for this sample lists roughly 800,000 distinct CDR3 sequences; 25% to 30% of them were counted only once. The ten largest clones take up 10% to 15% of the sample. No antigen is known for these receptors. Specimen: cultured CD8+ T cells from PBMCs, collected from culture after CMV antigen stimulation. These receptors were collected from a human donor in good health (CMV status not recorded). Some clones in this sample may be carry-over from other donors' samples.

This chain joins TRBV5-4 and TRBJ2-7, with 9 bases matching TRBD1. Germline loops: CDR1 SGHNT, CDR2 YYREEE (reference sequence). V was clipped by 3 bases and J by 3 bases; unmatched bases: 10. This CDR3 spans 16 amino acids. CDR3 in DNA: TGTGCCAGCAGCTATAATCTCGGACAGGGGTTCTACGAGCAGTACGTC. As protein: CASSYNLGQGFYEQYV.

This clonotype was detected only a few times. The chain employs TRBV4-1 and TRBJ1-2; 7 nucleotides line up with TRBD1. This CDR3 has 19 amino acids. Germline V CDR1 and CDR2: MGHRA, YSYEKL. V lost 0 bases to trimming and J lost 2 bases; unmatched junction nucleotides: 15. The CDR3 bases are TGCGCCAGCAGCCAAGAAAAAGGGGGGTCTCCGACAGGGAACTATGGCTACACCTTC. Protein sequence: CASSQEKGGSPTGNYGYTF.

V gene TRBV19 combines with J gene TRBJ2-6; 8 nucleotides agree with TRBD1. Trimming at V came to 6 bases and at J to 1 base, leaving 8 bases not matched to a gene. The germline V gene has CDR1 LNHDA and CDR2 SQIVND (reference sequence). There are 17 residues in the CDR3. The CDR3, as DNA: TGTGCCAGTAGCGACAGGGGCCCCTCATCTGGGGCCAACGTCCTGACTTTC. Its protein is CASSDRGPSSGANVLTF.

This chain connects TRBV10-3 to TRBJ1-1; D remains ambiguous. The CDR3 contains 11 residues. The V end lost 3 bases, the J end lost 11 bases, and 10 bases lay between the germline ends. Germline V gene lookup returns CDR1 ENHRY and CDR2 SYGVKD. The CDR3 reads CAISDESKAFF. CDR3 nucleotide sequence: TGTGCCATCAGTGATGAGAGTAAGGCTTTCTTT.

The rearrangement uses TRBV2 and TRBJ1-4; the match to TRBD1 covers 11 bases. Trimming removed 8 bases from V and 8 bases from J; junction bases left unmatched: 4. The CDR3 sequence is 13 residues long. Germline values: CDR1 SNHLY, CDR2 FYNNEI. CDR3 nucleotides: TGTGCCAGCCTCCGGGACAGGGGGGAAAAACTGTTTTTT. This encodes CASLRDRGEKLFF. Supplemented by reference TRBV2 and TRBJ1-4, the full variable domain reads EPEVTQTPSHQVTQMGQEVILRCVPISNHLYFYWYRQILGQKVEFLVSFYNNEISEKSEIFDDQFSVERPDGSNFTLKIRSTKLEDSAMYFCASLRDRGEKLFFGSGTQLSVL.

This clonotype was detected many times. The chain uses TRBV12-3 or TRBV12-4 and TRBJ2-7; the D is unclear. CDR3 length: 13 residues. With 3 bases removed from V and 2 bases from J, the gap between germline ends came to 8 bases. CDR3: CASSFGGTYEQYF. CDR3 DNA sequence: TGTGCCAGCAGTTTCGGCGGCACCTACGAGCAGTACTTC.

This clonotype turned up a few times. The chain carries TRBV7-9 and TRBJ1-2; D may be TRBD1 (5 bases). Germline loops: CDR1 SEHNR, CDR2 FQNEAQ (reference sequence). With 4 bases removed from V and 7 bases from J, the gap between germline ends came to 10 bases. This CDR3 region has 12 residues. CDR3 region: CASSSGPVGYTF. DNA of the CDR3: TGTGCCAGCAGCTCGGGACCGGTTGGCTACACCTTC.

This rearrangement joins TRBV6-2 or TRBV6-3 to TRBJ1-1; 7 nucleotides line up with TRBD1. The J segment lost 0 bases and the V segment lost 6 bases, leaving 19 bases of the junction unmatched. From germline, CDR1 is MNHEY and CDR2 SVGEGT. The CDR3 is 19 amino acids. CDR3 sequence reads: CASSPLKGARPTMNTEAFF. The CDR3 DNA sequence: TGTGCCAGCAGCCCCCTTAAGGGGGCGCGTCCGACCATGAACACTGAAGCTTTCTTT.

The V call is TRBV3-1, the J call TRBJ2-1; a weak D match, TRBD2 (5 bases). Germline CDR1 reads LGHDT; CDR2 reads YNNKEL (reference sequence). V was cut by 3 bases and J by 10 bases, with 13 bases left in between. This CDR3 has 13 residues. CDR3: CASSHPRGKEQFF. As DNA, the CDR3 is TGTGCCAGCAGCCATCCCCGGGGTAAGGAGCAGTTCTTC.

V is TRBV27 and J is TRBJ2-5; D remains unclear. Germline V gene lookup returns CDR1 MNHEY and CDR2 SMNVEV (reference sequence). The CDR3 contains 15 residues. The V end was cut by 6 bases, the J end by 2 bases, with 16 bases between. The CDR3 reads CASSPGPSGQETQYF. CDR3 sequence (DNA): TGTGCCAGCAGCCCTGGGCCGAGTGGACAAGAGACCCAGTACTTC.

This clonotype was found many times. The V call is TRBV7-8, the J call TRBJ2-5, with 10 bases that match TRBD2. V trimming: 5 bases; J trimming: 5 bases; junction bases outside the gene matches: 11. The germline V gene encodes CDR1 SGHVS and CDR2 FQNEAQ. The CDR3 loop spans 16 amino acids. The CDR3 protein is CASSTPRLAGHETQYF. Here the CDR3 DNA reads TGTGCCAGCAGCACGCCCCGACTAGCGGGCCACGAGACCCAGTACTTC.

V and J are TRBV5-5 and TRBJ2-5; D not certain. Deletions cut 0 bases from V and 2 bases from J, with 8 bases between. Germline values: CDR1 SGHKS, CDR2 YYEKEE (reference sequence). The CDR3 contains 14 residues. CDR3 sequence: CASSLAWVQETQYF. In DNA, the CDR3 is TGTGCCAGCAGCTTGGCCTGGGTGCAAGAGACCCAGTACTTC.

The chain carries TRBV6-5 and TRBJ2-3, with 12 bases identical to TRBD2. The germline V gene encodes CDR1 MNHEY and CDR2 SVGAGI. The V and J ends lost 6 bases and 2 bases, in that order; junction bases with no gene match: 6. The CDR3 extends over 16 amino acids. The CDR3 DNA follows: TGTGCCAGCAGCTCTAGCGGGGGGGCCGACACAGATACGCAGTATTTT. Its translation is CASSSSGGADTDTQYF.